This T cell receptor beta chain was identified in a study of T cell responses to AZD1222 COVID-19 vaccine. This clone was seen only once. The repertoire was sequenced with immunoSEQ multiplex PCR; TCRdb's copy has only in-frame clones and lacks some. The table includes 65,000 to 80,000 clones, about 80% detected once. The CDR3 covers 16 residues. Germline CDR1 reads LNHNV; CDR2 reads YYDKDF (reference sequence). Trimming left V 1 base short and J 6 bases short, with 16 bases between. The receptor was derived from an adult who received the AZD1222 COVID-19 vaccine. The J gene is TRBJ2-1, the V gene TRBV15; D is unclear. Sequencing was performed on peripheral blood, taken 28 days after the second AZD1222 dose. The CDR3 reads CATSRAPSRISNEQFF. The CDR3 region has the DNA TGTGCCACCAGCAGAGCCCCTAGTCGTATTTCCAATGAGCAGTTCTTC.